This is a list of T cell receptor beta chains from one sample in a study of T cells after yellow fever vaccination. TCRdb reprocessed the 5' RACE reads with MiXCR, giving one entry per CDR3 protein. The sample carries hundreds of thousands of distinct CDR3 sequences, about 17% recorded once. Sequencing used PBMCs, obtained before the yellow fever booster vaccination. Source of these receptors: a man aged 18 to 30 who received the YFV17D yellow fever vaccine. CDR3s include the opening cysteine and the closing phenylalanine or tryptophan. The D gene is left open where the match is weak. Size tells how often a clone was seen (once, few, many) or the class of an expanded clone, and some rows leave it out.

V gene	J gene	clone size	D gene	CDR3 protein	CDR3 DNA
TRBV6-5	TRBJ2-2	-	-	CASRPTGTNTGELFF	TGTGCCAGCAGGCCTACCGGGACAAACACCGGGGAGCTGTTTTTT
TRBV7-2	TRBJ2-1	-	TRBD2	CASSPLGLAGGEQFF	TGTGCCAGCAGCCCTCTTGGACTAGCGGGGGGCGAGCAGTTCTTC
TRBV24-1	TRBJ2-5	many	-	CATSDRDGGLETQYF	TGTGCCACCAGTGACCGGGACGGAGGTTTGGAGACCCAGTACTTC
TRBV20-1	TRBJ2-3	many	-	CSALRGTDTQYF	TGCAGTGCTCTTCGGGGCACAGATACGCAGTATTTT
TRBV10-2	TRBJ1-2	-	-	CASSESPNYGYTF	TGCGCCAGCAGTGAGTCCCCTAACTATGGCTACACCTTC
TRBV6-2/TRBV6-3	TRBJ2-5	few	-	CASSYDYGQETQYF	TGTGCCAGCAGTTACGACTACGGCCAAGAGACCCAGTACTTC
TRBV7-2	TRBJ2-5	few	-	CASSLTSGFGETQYF	TGTGCCAGCAGCTTAACTTCGGGGTTTGGAGAGACCCAGTACTTC
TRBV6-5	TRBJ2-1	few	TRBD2	CASSGAASYNEQFF	TGTGCCAGTAGCGGGGCCGCCTCCTACAATGAGCAGTTCTTC
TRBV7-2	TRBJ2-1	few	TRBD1	CASSSWTGQNEQFF	TGTGCCAGCAGCTCATGGACAGGGCAGAATGAGCAGTTCTTC
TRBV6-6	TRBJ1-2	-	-	CASSYRGWGYTF	TGTGCCAGCAGTTACCGCGGGTGGGGCTACACCTTC
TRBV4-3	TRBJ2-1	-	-	CASSQDFSAVDLDNEQFF	TGCGCCAGCAGCCAAGACTTCTCGGCAGTCGACCTCGACAATGAGCAGTTCTTC
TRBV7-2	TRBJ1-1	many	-	CASSRSRGASLAEAFF	TGTGCCAGCAGCCGCTCCCGGGGGGCTTCTTTGGCTGAAGCTTTCTTT
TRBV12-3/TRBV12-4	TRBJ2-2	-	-	CASSSEVGAVTGELFF	TGTGCCAGCAGCTCCGAGGTGGGGGCCGTTACCGGGGAGCTGTTTTTT
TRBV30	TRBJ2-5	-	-	CAWSTPGTQYF	TGTGCCTGGAGTACCCCAGGGACCCAGTACTTC
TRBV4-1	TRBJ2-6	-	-	CASSQGFRSGANVLTF	TGCGCCAGCAGCCAAGGTTTCCGCTCTGGGGCCAACGTCCTGACTTTC
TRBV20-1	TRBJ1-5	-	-	CSARAPDQPQHF	TGCAGTGCTAGAGCCCCCGATCAGCCCCAGCATTTT
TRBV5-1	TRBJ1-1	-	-	CASSWRDNTEAFF	TGCGCCAGCAGCTGGAGGGATAACACTGAAGCTTTCTTT
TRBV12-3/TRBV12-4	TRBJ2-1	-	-	CASRLSYNEQFF	TGTGCCAGCAGACTGTCCTACAATGAGCAGTTCTTC
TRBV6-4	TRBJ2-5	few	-	CASSDSNSGAQYF	TGTGCCAGCAGTGACTCGAACTCCGGCGCCCAGTACTTC
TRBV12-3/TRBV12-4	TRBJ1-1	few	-	CASSFMNTEAFF	TGTGCCAGCAGTTTCATGAACACTGAAGCTTTCTTT
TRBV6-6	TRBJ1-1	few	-	CASALMNTEAFF	TGTGCCAGCGCACTGATGAACACTGAAGCTTTCTTT
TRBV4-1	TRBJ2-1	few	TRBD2	CASSQEGSGGGWEQFF	TGCGCCAGCAGCCAAGAGGGTAGCGGGGGTGGTTGGGAGCAGTTCTTC
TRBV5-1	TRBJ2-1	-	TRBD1	CASSPLGTGGYNEQFF	TGCGCCAGCAGCCCCCTCGGGACAGGGGGTTACAATGAGCAGTTCTTC
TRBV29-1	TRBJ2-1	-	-	CSVVTYNEQFF	TGCAGCGTAGTAACCTACAATGAGCAGTTCTTC
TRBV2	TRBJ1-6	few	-	CARTEGVLNSPLHF	TGTGCCAGAACAGAAGGGGTTCTCAATTCACCCCTCCACTTT
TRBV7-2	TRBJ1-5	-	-	CASSPDVGWRPQHF	TGTGCCAGCAGCCCCGACGTGGGGTGGAGGCCCCAGCATTTT
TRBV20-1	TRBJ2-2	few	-	CSAGQGGSNTGELFF	TGCAGTGCTGGACAAGGTGGAAGTAACACCGGGGAGCTGTTTTTT
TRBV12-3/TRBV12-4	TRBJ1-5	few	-	CASSLGNHQPQHF	TGTGCCAGCAGTTTAGGGAACCATCAGCCCCAGCATTTT
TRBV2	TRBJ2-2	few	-	CASSVLVDTGELFF	TGTGCCAGCAGTGTGTTGGTAGACACCGGGGAGCTGTTTTTT
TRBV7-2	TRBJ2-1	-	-	CASSPSRLDEQFF	TGTGCCAGCAGCCCCTCCCGTCTCGATGAGCAGTTCTTC
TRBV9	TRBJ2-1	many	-	CASSVGGGPYNEQFF	TGTGCCAGCAGCGTAGGTGGGGGGCCCTACAATGAGCAGTTCTTC